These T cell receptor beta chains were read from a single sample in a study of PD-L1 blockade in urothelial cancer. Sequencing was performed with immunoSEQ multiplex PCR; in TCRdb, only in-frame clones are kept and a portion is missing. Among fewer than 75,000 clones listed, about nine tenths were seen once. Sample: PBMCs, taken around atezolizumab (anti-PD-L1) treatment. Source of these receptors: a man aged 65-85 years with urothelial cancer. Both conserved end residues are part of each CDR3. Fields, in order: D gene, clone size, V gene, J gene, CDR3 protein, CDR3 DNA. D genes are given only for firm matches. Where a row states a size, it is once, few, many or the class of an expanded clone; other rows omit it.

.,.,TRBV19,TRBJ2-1,CASSPRADGSEQFF,TGTGCCAGTTCCCCGAGGGCGGACGGGAGTGAGCAGTTCTTC
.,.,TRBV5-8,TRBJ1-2,CASSTDKYGYTF,TGTGCCAGCAGCACCGACAAATATGGCTACACCTTC
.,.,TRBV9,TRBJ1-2,CASSVYGGGYGYTF,TGTGCCAGCAGCGTATACGGGGGGGGCTATGGCTACACCTTC
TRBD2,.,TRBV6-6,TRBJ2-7,CASSPGLAGLGYEQYF,TGTGCCAGCAGTCCGGGACTAGCGGGATTGGGCTACGAGCAGTACTTC
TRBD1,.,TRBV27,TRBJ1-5,CASSSRTGLGLNQPQHF,TGTGCCAGCAGTTCCCGGACAGGCTTGGGCCTTAATCAGCCCCAGCATTTT
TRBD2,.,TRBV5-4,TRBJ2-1,CASSSPTSGTTYNEQFF,TGTGCCAGCAGCTCCCCGACTAGCGGGACCACCTACAATGAGCAGTTCTTC
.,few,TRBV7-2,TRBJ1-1,CASSPTVLLAFF,TGTGCCAGCAGCCCGACAGTCTTGCTGGCTTTCTTT
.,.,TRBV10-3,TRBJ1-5,CAISVGHRDQPQHF,TGTGCCATCAGTGTCGGACACCGCGATCAGCCCCAGCATTTT
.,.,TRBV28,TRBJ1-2,CASSTSGGYYGYTF,TGTGCCAGCAGCACCTCGGGGGGCTACTATGGCTACACCTTC
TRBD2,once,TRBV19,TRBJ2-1,CASSRLTSGSYNEQFF,TGTGCCAGTAGTAGGTTAACTAGCGGATCATACAATGAGCAGTTCTTC
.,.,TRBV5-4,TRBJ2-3,CASSSLGSWTDTQYF,TGTGCCAGCAGCTCCCTCGGGAGTTGGACAGATACGCAGTATTTT
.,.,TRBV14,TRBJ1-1,CASSPRLGAGTEAFF,TGTGCCAGCAGCCCTCGTTTGGGGGCGGGCACTGAAGCTTTCTTT
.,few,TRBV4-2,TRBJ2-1,CASSQVMGEVNEQFF,TGTGCCAGCAGCCAAGTTATGGGAGAGGTGAATGAGCAGTTCTTC
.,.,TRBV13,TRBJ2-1,CASSLRLAGSPYNEQFF,TGTGCCAGCAGCTTACGTCTCGCAGGGTCCCCTTACAATGAGCAGTTCTTC
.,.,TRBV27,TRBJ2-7,CASSPSGMGRGEQYF,TGTGCCAGCAGTCCTTCGGGGATGGGTAGAGGCGAGCAGTACTTC
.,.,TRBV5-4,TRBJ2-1,CASSLGAGSRNEQFF,TGTGCCAGCAGCTTGGGTGCCGGTAGTCGCAATGAGCAGTTCTTC